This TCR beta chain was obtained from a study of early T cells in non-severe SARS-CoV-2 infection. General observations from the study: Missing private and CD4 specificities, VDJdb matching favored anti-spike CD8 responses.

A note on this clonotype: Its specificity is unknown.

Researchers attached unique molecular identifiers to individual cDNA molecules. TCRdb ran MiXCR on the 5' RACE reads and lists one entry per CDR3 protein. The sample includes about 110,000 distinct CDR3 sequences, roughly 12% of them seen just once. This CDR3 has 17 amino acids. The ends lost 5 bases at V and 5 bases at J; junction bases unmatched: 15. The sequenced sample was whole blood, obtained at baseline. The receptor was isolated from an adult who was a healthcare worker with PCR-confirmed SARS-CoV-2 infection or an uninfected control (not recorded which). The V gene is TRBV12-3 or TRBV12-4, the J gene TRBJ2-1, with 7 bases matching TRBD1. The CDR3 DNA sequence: TGTGCCAGCAGTATTCGAGGGACAGCTAAAAAGAACAATGAGCAGTTCTTC. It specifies CASSIRGTAKKNNEQFF.